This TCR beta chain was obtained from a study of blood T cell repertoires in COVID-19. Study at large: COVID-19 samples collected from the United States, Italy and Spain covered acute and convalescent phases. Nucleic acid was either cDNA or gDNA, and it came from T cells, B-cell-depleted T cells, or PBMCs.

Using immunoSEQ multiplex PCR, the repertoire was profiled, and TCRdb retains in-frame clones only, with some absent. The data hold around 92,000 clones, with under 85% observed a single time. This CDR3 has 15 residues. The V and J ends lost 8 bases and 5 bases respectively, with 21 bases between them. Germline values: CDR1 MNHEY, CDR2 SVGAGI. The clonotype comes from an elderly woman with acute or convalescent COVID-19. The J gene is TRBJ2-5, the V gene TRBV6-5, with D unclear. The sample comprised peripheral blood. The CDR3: CASSLLPGGQETQYF. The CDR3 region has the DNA TGTGCCAGCTCCCTTTTGCCCGGCGGTCAGGAGACCCAGTACTTC.